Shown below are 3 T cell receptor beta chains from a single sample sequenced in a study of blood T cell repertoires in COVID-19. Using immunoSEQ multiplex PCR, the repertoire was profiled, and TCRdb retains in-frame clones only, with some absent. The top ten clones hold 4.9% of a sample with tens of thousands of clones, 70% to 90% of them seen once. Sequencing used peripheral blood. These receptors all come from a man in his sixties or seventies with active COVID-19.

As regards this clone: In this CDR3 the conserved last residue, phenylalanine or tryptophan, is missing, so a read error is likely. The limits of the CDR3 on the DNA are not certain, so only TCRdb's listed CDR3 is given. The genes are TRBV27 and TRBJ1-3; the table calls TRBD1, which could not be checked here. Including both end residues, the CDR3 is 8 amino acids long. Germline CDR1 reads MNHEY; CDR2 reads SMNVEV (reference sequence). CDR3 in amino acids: CASVRNRV.

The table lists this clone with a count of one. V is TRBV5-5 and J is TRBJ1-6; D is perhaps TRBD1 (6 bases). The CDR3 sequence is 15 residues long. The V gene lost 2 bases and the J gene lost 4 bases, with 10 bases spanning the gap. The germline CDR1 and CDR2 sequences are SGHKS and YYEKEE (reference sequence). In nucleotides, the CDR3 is TGTGCCAGCAGCTTAACAGGGTTGTATAATTCACCCCTCCACTTT. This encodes CASSLTGLYNSPLHF. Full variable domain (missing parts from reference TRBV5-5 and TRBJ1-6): DAGVTQSPTHLIKTRGQQVTLRCSPISGHKSVSWYQQVLGQGPQFIFQYYEKEERGRGNFPDRFSARQFPNYSSELNVNALLLGDSALYLCASSLTGLYNSPLHFGNGTRLTVT.

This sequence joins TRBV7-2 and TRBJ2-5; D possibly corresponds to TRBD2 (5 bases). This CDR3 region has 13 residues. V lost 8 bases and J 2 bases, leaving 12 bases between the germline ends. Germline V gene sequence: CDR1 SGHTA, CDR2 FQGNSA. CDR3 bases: TGTGCCAGCCAGAGCGGCCCACAAGAGACCCAGTACTTC. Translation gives CASQSGPQETQYF.